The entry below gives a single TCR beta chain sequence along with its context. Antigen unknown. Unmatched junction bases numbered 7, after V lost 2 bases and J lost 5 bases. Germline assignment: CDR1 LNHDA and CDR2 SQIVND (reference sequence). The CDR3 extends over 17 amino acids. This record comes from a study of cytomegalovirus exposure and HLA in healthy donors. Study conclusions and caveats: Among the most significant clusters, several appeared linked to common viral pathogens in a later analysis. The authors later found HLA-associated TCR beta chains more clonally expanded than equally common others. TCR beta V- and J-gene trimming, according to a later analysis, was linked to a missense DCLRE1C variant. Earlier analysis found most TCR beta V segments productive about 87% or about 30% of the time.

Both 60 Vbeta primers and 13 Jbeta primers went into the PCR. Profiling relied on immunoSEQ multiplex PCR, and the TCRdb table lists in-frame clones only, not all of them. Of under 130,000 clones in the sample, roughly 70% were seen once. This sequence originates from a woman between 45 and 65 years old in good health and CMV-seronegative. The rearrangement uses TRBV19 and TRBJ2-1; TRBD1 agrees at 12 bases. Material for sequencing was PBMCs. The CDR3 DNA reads TGTGCCAGTAGTATATCGCCCGGGACAGGGGGCCACAATGAGCAGTTCTTC. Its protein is CASSISPGTGGHNEQFF.